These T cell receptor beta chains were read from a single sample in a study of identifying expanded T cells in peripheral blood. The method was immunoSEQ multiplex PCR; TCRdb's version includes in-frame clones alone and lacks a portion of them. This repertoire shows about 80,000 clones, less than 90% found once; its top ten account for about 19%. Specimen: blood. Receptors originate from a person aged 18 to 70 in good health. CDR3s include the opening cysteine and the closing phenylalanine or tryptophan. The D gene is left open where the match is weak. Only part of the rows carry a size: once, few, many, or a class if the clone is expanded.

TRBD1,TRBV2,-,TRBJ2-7,TGTGCCAGCAGTGGCCATCCCCTGGACAGGGAACCCGAGCAGTACTTC,CASSGHPLDREPEQYF
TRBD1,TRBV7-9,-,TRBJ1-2,TGTGCCAGCAGCCTTACAGGGGACGACTATGGCTACACCTTC,CASSLTGDDYGYTF
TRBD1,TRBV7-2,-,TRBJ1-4,TGTGCCAGCAGCTTAGGAGTGACAGGGGGCGGTAATGAAAAACTGTTTTTT,CASSLGVTGGGNEKLFF
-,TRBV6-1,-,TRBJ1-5,TGTGCCAGCAGTGAGGCCCGTATTGGGAATCAGCCCCAGCATTTT,CASSEARIGNQPQHF
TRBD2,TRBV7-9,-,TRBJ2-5,TGTGCCAGCAGCTTAGTAGCGGGAGCTGGAGAGACCCAGTACTTC,CASSLVAGAGETQYF
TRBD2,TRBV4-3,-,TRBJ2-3,TGCGCCAGCAGCCAAGATCCAGCGGGAGGGCCAGATACGCAGTATTTT,CASSQDPAGGPDTQYF
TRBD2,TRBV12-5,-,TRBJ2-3,TGTGCTAGTGGTTCTTCTAGCGGGAGAGGGACTTGGACAGATACGCAGTATTTT,CASGSSSGRGTWTDTQYF
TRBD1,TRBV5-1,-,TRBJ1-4,TGCGCCAGCAGCCCCGACAGGGAGGCAGGAAAACTGTTTTTT,CASSPDREAGKLFF
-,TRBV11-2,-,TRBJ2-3,TGTGCCAGCTCCATGGGGGCGGATACGCAGTATTTT,CASSMGADTQYF
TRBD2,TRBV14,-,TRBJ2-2,TGTGCCAGCAGCCAAAGCCCGACTAGCGCGGGCGGGGAGCTGTTTTTT,CASSQSPTSAGGELFF
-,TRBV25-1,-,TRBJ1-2,TGTGCCAGCAGTGCCACCATACAGGGAAGCAATGGCTACACCTTC,CASSATIQGSNGYTF
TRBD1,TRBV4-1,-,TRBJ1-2,TGCGCCAGCAGCCAGGACATCGACAGGGTCTATGGCTACACCTTC,CASSQDIDRVYGYTF
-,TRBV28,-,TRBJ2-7,TGTGCCAGCAGTTTAAGGGATTACGAGCAGTACTTC,CASSLRDYEQYF
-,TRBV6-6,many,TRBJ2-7,TGTGCCAGCACGGCCTCTAGCTCCTACGAGCAGTACTTC,CASTASSSYEQYF
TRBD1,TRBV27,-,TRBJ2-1,TGTGCCAGCCTGGACAGGGGCAATGAGCAGTTCTTC,CASLDRGNEQFF
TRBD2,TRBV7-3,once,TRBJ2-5,TGTGCCAGCAGCTGTCTGCTAGCGGGCCTGGGTGAGACCCAGTACTTC,CASSCLLAGLGETQYF
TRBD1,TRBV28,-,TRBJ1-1,TGTGCCAGCAGTTTATACACCGGGACAGGGTGGACTGAAGCTTTCTTT,CASSLYTGTGWTEAFF
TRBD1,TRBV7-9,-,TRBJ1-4,TGTGCCAGCAGGGGACAGGCTACAGTAAATGAAAAACTGTTTTTT,CASRGQATVNEKLFF
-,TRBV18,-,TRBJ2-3,TGTGCCAGCTCACCACGGGTAGATACGCAGTATTTT,CASSPRVDTQYF
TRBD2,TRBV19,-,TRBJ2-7,TGTGCCAGTAGTATAGATCTAGCGGCCCCTTCCTACGAGCAGTACTTC,CASSIDLAAPSYEQYF
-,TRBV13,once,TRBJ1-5,TGTGCCAGCAGCTTGGCGGATCAGCCCCAGCATTTT,CASSLADQPQHF
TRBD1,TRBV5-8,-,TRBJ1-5,TGTGCCAGCGCAGGCGGGACAGCGGCGGGACAGCCCCAGCATTTT,CASAGGTAAGQPQHF
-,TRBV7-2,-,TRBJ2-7,TGTGCCAGCACCCTGGGGTACGAGCAGTACTTC,CASTLGYEQYF
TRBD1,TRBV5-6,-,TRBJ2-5,TGTGCCAGCAGCTTGGTGGGGACAGGGCGTGAGACCCAGTACTTC,CASSLVGTGRETQYF
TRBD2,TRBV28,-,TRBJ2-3,TGTGCCAGCAGTGAGATAGCGGGACCTAGCACAGATACGCAGTATTTT,CASSEIAGPSTDTQYF
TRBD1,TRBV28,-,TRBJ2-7,TGTGCCAGCAGCCAGCCGGGACAGGGATTCTACGAGCAGTACTTC,CASSQPGQGFYEQYF
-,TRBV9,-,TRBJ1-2,TGTGCCAGCAGCGTCGAGGATGGACGGCTTTATGGCTACACCTTC,CASSVEDGRLYGYTF
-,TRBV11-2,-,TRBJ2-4,TGTGCCAGCAGCTCAAGACTAGCCAAAAACATTCAGTACTTC,CASSSRLAKNIQYF
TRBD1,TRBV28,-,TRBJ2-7,TGTGCCAGCAGACGGACAGGGGATAACTACGAGCAGTACTTC,CASRRTGDNYEQYF
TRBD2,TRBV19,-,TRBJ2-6,TGTGCCAGTAGTCTAGCGGGAGATCTAGCTGGGGCCAACGTCCTGACTTTC,CASSLAGDLAGANVLTF
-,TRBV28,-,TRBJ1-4,TGTGCCAGCTACGGCGCGAATGAAAAACTGTTTTTT,CASYGANEKLFF
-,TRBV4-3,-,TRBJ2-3,TGCGCCAGCAGCCAAGAACTCGATCGTACGCAGTATTTT,CASSQELDRTQYF
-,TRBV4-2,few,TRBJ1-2,TGTGCCAGCAGCCAGGGGAACTATGGCTACACCTTC,CASSQGNYGYTF
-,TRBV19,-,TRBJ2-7,TGTGCCAGTAGTACGGGCGCCTCCTACGAGCAGTACTTC,CASSTGASYEQYF
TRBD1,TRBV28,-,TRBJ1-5,TGTGCCAGCAGTTTGGAGGGACAGGGTAGCAATCAGCCCCAGCATTTT,CASSLEGQGSNQPQHF
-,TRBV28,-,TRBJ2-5,TGTGCCAGCAGTTTATTACAGCAAGAGACCCAGTACTTC,CASSLLQQETQYF